A selection of T cell receptor beta chains follows, all from one sample in a study of OX40 agonist ivuxolimab in advanced cancers. Measured with immunoSEQ multiplex PCR; TCRdb has only the in-frame clones, and not every one. The profile covers 65,000 to 95,000 clones, with 84% appearing a single time and less than 2.5% taken by the ten largest. This specimen was CD4+ or CD8+ T cells sorted from blood, taken in a trial of the OX40 agonist ivuxolimab. Source of these receptors: an adult with an advanced solid tumor such as melanoma, head and neck, liver or kidney cancer. CDR3s include the opening cysteine and the closing phenylalanine or tryptophan. D genes are given only for firm matches. A row's size may be missing; if present it is once, few, many or a size class.

TRBV9,TRBJ2-3,NA,TRBD2,CASSVDAGPGGSSTDTQYF,TGTGCCAGCAGCGTAGATGCAGGTCCGGGGGGATCTAGCACAGATACGCAGTATTTT
TRBV7-2,TRBJ1-3,NA,NA,CASSLAGGRSSGNTIYF,TGTGCCAGCAGCTTAGCGGGGGGCAGGAGCTCTGGAAACACCATATATTTT
TRBV29-1,TRBJ2-2,NA,NA,CSVDAGYTGELFF,TGCAGCGTTGATGCAGGATACACCGGGGAGCTGTTTTTT
TRBV19,TRBJ2-3,once,NA,CASSSGLMRDTQYF,TGTGCCAGTAGTAGCGGGCTTATGAGAGATACGCAGTATTTT
TRBV27,TRBJ2-7,NA,TRBD2,CASSLGGSYEQYF,TGTGCCAGCAGTTTGGGGGGGTCCTACGAGCAGTACTTC
TRBV5-1,TRBJ1-2,NA,TRBD1,CASSYSSGGTYGYTF,TGCGCCAGCAGCTATAGTTCAGGGGGCACCTATGGCTACACCTTC
TRBV5-3,TRBJ1-4,NA,TRBD1,CARSCGQGTGGEKLFF,TGTGCCAGAAGCTGCGGACAGGGGACTGGGGGTGAAAAACTGTTTTTT
TRBV10-3,TRBJ2-7,few,NA,CAISEEDRSRGEQYF,TGTGCCATCAGTGAGGAGGACCGCTCAAGAGGCGAGCAGTACTTC
TRBV27,TRBJ2-3,NA,NA,CASIPGGTDTQYF,TGTGCCAGCATACCAGGTGGCACAGATACGCAGTATTTT
TRBV5-8,TRBJ2-7,NA,NA,CASSLISEGLEQYF,TGTGCCAGCAGCTTGATCAGCGAGGGCCTCGAGCAGTACTTC
TRBV9,TRBJ1-6,NA,NA,CASSVGGGTGVINSPLHF,TGTGCCAGCAGCGTAGGGGGTGGCACCGGGGTCATTAATTCACCCCTCCACTTT
TRBV30,TRBJ2-1,NA,TRBD2,CAWLKRREVFNEQFF,TGTGCCTGGTTGAAGCGGCGGGAGGTATTTAATGAGCAGTTCTTC
TRBV4-1,TRBJ2-5,once,TRBD1,CASSQGQGAGQETQYF,TGCGCCAGCAGCCAGGGACAGGGGGCCGGGCAAGAGACCCAGTACTTC
TRBV5-4,TRBJ1-1,NA,NA,CASSFTGLGTEAFF,TGTGCCAGCAGCTTTACAGGGCTGGGCACTGAAGCTTTCTTT
TRBV2,TRBJ1-3,NA,NA,CASSEQIRSGNTIYF,TGTGCCAGCAGTGAACAGATCAGGTCCGGAAACACCATATATTTT
TRBV5-3,TRBJ1-5,NA,NA,CARSLNQPQHF,TGTGCCAGAAGCTTGAACCAGCCCCAGCATTTT
TRBV7-9,TRBJ1-1,NA,TRBD1,CASSRGDSEAFF,TGTGCCAGCAGCCGGGGGGACAGTGAAGCTTTCTTT
TRBV7-2,TRBJ2-1,NA,TRBD2,CASSGLAGGPVKIF,TGTGCCAGCTCGGGACTAGCGGGGGGCCCGGTTAAGATCTTC
TRBV4-3,TRBJ1-3,NA,NA,CASSRTHGNTIYF,TGCGCCAGCAGCCGGACTCACGGAAACACCATATATTTT
TRBV4-2,TRBJ2-7,NA,TRBD2,CASSPSGTSGAGVFHEQYF,TGTGCCAGCAGCCCTTCCGGGACTAGCGGGGCCGGCGTTTTCCACGAGCAGTACTTC
TRBV10-3,TRBJ2-1,NA,TRBD2,CAISTSGGAVVNEQFF,TGTGCCATCAGCACTAGCGGGGGGGCTGTCGTCAATGAGCAGTTCTTC
TRBV19,TRBJ2-1,NA,TRBD1,CASSTGTGGNYNEQFF,TGTGCCAGTAGTACCGGGACAGGGGGAAACTACAATGAGCAGTTCTTC
TRBV28,TRBJ2-7,few,NA,CASSAAGHRPSEQYF,TGTGCCAGCAGTGCCGCCGGACACCGTCCCAGCGAGCAGTACTTC
TRBV2,TRBJ2-3,once,TRBD2,CASRSERGHTDTQYF,TGTGCCAGCCGCTCGGAGCGGGGGCACACAGATACGCAGTATTTT
TRBV30,TRBJ1-5,few,NA,CAWSADRNQPQHF,TGTGCCTGGAGCGCCGACAGAAATCAGCCCCAGCATTTT
TRBV4-3,TRBJ2-2,NA,TRBD1,CASSQDRGYSTGELFF,TGCGCCAGCAGCCAAGACAGGGGGTATAGCACCGGGGAGCTGTTTTTT
TRBV7-9,TRBJ2-3,NA,TRBD2,CASSPGLAGFTDTQYF,TGTGCCAGCAGCCCGGGACTAGCGGGATTCACAGATACGCAGTATTTT
TRBV2,TRBJ1-5,NA,TRBD1,CASRPTGGSQPQHF,TGTGCCAGCAGACCCACAGGGGGGTCCCAGCCCCAGCATTTT
TRBV6-5,TRBJ1-1,NA,TRBD1,CASSYSTGGETEAFF,TGTGCCAGCAGTTACTCGACAGGGGGCGAGACTGAAGCTTTCTTT
TRBV6-6,TRBJ2-7,NA,NA,CASSYVSYEQYF,TGTGCCAGCAGTTACGTATCCTACGAGCAGTACTTC
TRBV7-3,TRBJ2-3,NA,NA,CASSFAGDTDTQYF,TGTGCCAGCAGCTTCGCCGGGGACACAGATACGCAGTATTTT
TRBV5-1,TRBJ1-1,NA,NA,CASSLAMWASNTEAFF,TGCGCCAGCAGCTTGGCCATGTGGGCCAGTAACACTGAAGCTTTCTTT
TRBV28,TRBJ2-7,NA,TRBD2,CASSSRGEAGGLHEQYF,TGTGCCAGCAGTTCCCGGGGAGAGGCGGGGGGGCTCCACGAGCAGTACTTC
TRBV28,TRBJ1-5,NA,NA,CASSPYGRGGGNQPQHF,TGTGCCAGCAGCCCCTATGGCAGGGGCGGGGGCAATCAGCCCCAGCATTTT
TRBV5-5,TRBJ1-2,NA,TRBD1,CASSSWTGGGGYTF,TGTGCCAGCAGCTCCTGGACAGGTGGTGGTGGCTACACCTTC
TRBV30,TRBJ1-2,once,NA,CAWREVNYGYTF,TGTGCCTGGAGGGAGGTTAACTATGGCTACACCTTC
TRBV18,TRBJ1-2,NA,NA,CASQASYRQIGYTF,TGTGCCAGTCAGGCGTCTTACCGACAGATTGGCTACACCTTC
TRBV18,TRBJ1-1,NA,TRBD1,CASSSNTGGTEAFF,TGTGCCAGCTCATCTAATACAGGGGGGACTGAAGCTTTCTTT
TRBV7-2,TRBJ2-5,NA,NA,CASSTGSETGAQYF,TGTGCCAGCAGCACTGGGTCAGAAACGGGGGCCCAGTACTTC
TRBV11-1,TRBJ2-7,NA,TRBD1,CASSPTGTISYEQYF,TGTGCCAGCAGCCCGACAGGGACCATCTCCTACGAGCAGTACTTC
TRBV5-5,TRBJ1-2,once,TRBD1,CASSLQGGGYTF,TGTGCCAGCAGCTTACAGGGGGGAGGCTACACCTTC